This T cell receptor (beta chain) was sequenced during a study of blood T cell repertoires in COVID-19. Per the original data handling: Counts of nucleated cells, estimated from reference gene primer amplification, were obtained. Sequencing used immunoSEQ multiplex PCR; TCRdb keeps in-frame clones, though not all of them. V and J calls and clone size come straight from that table; D and trimming were deduced from the DNA. Here the sample spans 200,000 to 250,000 clones, approximately 85% being singletons. Germline lookup yields CDR1 SGHTA and CDR2 FQGNSA. This CDR3 comprises 17 residues. Germline trimming cut 1 base from V and 8 bases from J; bases unmatched to any gene: 10.

The receptor was derived from a woman in her 70s with COVID-19, enrolled during active disease. What was sequenced was peripheral blood. The chain recombines TRBV7-2 with TRBJ1-4, with 10 bases identical to TRBD1. CDR3 sequence (DNA): TGTGCCAGCAGCTTAGGGGACAGGGGAGGGGTAAAAGAAAAACTGTTTTTT. Residues: CASSLGDRGGVKEKLFF.